This is a list of T cell receptor beta chains from one sample in a study of human T cells and chemical hapten exposure. From the RACE reads, TCRdb called clonotypes with MiXCR, one entry per CDR3 protein. The sample gives about 82,000 distinct CDR3 sequences, about 10% of which show up once; about 4% is in the top ten. The sequencing here drew on whole blood, taken in connection with sensitization to the hapten diphenylcyclopropenone (DPC). All receptors come from a woman between 50 and 59 years old with alopecia areata. Some clones in this sample may be carry-over from other donors' samples. Both conserved end residues are part of each CDR3. A D gene is named only where the DNA matches it firmly. Size is stated for part of the rows, as once, few or many counts, or as a class when the clone is expanded.

V,J,D,size,CDR3,DNA
TRBV6-6,TRBJ2-7,TRBD2,few,CASSPVSGLAVIEQYF,TGTGCCAGCAGCCCGGTCTCAGGACTAGCGGTTATCGAGCAGTACTTC
TRBV20-1,TRBJ2-3,.,few,CSARVARSPSTDTQYF,TGCAGTGCTAGAGTAGCCAGATCACCTAGCACAGATACGCAGTATTTT
TRBV20-1,TRBJ1-6,.,.,CSARLSYRDSPLHF,TGCAGTGCTAGGCTGTCATACAGGGATTCACCCCTCCACTTT
TRBV10-3,TRBJ2-5,.,.,CAISDSGETQYF,TGTGCCATCAGTGATAGCGGAGAGACCCAGTACTTC
TRBV20-1,TRBJ1-5,TRBD1,.,CSARGDRDSHSNQPQHF,TGCAGTGCTAGGGGCGACCGGGACAGCCATAGCAATCAGCCCCAGCATTTT
TRBV3-1,TRBJ2-3,.,.,CASSQRLADTDTQYF,TGTGCCAGCAGCCAGAGGCTAGCAGACACAGATACGCAGTATTTT
TRBV9,TRBJ2-5,.,many,CASSGRGSSGAKAQYF,TGTGCCAGCAGCGGCAGGGGCTCTAGCGGCGCCAAGGCCCAGTACTTC
TRBV6-2/TRBV6-3,TRBJ2-1,.,many,CASSYLARGGGEQFF,TGTGCCAGCAGTTACTTGGCGAGGGGAGGAGGAGAGCAGTTCTTC
TRBV5-1,TRBJ2-2,TRBD1,many,CASSSGTGWSGELFF,TGCGCCAGCAGCTCTGGGACAGGGTGGTCCGGGGAGCTGTTTTTT
TRBV7-2,TRBJ1-4,.,many,CASSFRRGEKLFF,TGTGCCAGCAGCTTTAGGCGAGGTGAAAAACTGTTTTTT
TRBV11-3,TRBJ2-1,.,many,CASSGASAYNEQFF,TGTGCCAGCTCCGGGGCTAGCGCTTACAATGAGCAGTTCTTC
TRBV5-1,TRBJ1-6,.,few,CASSLDSNNSPLHF,TGCGCCAGCAGCTTGGACAGTAATAATTCACCCCTCCACTTT
TRBV12-5,TRBJ2-3,TRBD1,.,CASGITPQSPTGWMKDTQYF,TGTGCTAGTGGGATTACTCCCCAGAGCCCGACAGGGTGGATGAAAGATACGCAGTATTTT
TRBV7-2,TRBJ2-7,TRBD2,many,CASSLAPPIAGGYEQYF,TGTGCCAGCAGCTTAGCACCACCCATAGCGGGAGGGTACGAGCAGTACTTC
TRBV20-1,TRBJ1-4,.,.,CSALSSPGGGEKLFF,TGCAGTGCCCTCTCGAGCCCGGGAGGCGGTGAAAAACTGTTTTTT
TRBV2,TRBJ2-7,TRBD2,.,CASSVGLAGGPEQYF,TGTGCCAGCAGTGTTGGACTAGCGGGAGGGCCCGAGCAGTACTTC
TRBV2,TRBJ1-5,.,many,CASSEALGGLRQPQHF,TGTGCCAGCAGTGAAGCGCTTGGGGGGCTGAGGCAGCCCCAGCATTTT
TRBV5-6,TRBJ1-1,.,few,CASSSLKGNTEAFF,TGTGCCAGCAGCTCCTTAAAGGGTAACACTGAAGCTTTCTTT
TRBV5-4,TRBJ2-6,.,many,CASSLVGGSSGANVLTF,TGTGCCAGCAGCTTGGTAGGGGGGAGCTCTGGGGCCAACGTCCTGACTTTC
TRBV10-3,TRBJ1-1,TRBD1,many,CAISGTGDTEAFF,TGTGCCATCAGTGGCACAGGGGACACTGAAGCTTTCTTT
TRBV18,TRBJ2-4,TRBD1,few,CASSSDRGRIAIQYF,TGTGCCAGCTCATCGGACAGGGGGCGAATTGCCATTCAGTACTTC
TRBV5-1,TRBJ2-1,TRBD2,many,CASSPLTSGSIDEQFF,TGCGCCAGCAGCCCCTTGACTAGCGGGAGTATCGATGAGCAGTTCTTC
TRBV6-5,TRBJ1-6,.,.,CASSYWNLPGPSSYNSPLHF,TGTGCCAGCAGTTACTGGAACTTGCCGGGTCCGAGCTCCTATAATTCACCCCTCCACTTT
TRBV5-1,TRBJ2-5,.,few,CASSLSTAQETQYF,TGCGCCAGCAGCTTGTCGACTGCACAAGAGACCCAGTACTTC
TRBV5-1,TRBJ2-1,TRBD1,few,CASSPGQGAREQFF,TGCGCCAGCAGCCCCGGACAGGGGGCCCGTGAGCAGTTCTTC
TRBV27,TRBJ2-6,.,many,CASRDSGSGANVLTF,TGTGCCAGCAGAGATAGCGGCTCTGGGGCCAACGTCCTGACTTTC
TRBV27,TRBJ2-7,.,many,CASSWGGREQYF,TGTGCCAGCAGTTGGGGGGGCCGCGAGCAGTACTTC